These T cell receptor beta chains were read from a single sample in a study of T cell changes during pregnancy in multiple sclerosis. The table came from immunoSEQ multiplex PCR; TCRdb's copy has only in-frame clones and leaves some out. The profile shows tens of thousands of clones, approximately 91% of them singletons. Sequenced here: peripheral blood, sampled in the first trimester of pregnancy. The receptor source for this set is a female donor with multiple sclerosis, enrolled in a pregnancy study. Both conserved end residues are part of each CDR3. The D gene is left open where the match is weak. Size is omitted from some rows. Given values are once, few, many or a class for expanded clones.

J: TRBJ2-6
size: .
length: 16
V: TRBV25-1
D: TRBD1
CDR3: CASSEGQAPGANVLTF
DNA: TGTGCCAGCAGTGAGGGACAGGCCCCTGGGGCCAACGTCCTGACTTTC

J: TRBJ2-7
size: .
length: 14
V: TRBV11-3
D: .
CDR3: CASSPVGRDYEQYF
DNA: TGTGCCAGCAGCCCAGTGGGCAGGGACTACGAGCAGTACTTC

J: TRBJ2-2
size: .
length: 13
V: TRBV6-1
D: .
CDR3: CASRWRADGELFF
DNA: TGTGCCAGCAGGTGGAGGGCTGACGGGGAGCTGTTTTTT

J: TRBJ2-1
size: .
length: 12
V: TRBV5-1
D: .
CDR3: CASSIIYRPQFF
DNA: TGCGCCAGCAGCATTATCTACCGTCCCCAGTTCTTC

J: TRBJ1-3
size: .
length: 15
V: TRBV6-5
D: TRBD1
CDR3: CASRRQGTSGNTIYF
DNA: TGTGCCAGCCGACGACAGGGAACCTCTGGAAACACCATATATTTT

J: TRBJ1-4
size: .
length: 14
V: TRBV2
D: .
CDR3: CASADRLSNEKLFF
DNA: TGTGCCAGCGCAGACAGGTTGTCTAATGAAAAACTGTTTTTT

J: TRBJ2-7
size: .
length: 14
V: TRBV7-9
D: .
CDR3: CASSSLGGTYEQYF
DNA: TGTGCCAGCAGCTCCTTAGGCGGTACCTACGAGCAGTACTTC

J: TRBJ2-2
size: .
length: 15
V: TRBV10-3
D: TRBD2
CDR3: CAISTGTSITGELFF
DNA: TGTGCCATCAGCACCGGGACTAGTATCACCGGGGAGCTGTTTTTT

J: TRBJ2-3
size: .
length: 17
V: TRBV2
D: TRBD2
CDR3: CASSGGTSGRGTDTQYF
DNA: TGTGCCAGCAGTGGTGGGACTAGCGGGAGAGGCACAGATACGCAGTATTTT

J: TRBJ1-1
size: .
length: 13
V: TRBV6-4
D: .
CDR3: CASRLQGNTEAFF
DNA: TGTGCCAGCAGACTACAGGGGAACACTGAAGCTTTCTTT

J: TRBJ2-2
size: .
length: 16
V: TRBV7-2
D: .
CDR3: CASSLGWGRDTGELFF
DNA: TGTGCCAGCAGCTTAGGGTGGGGCAGGGACACCGGGGAGCTGTTTTTT

J: TRBJ2-1
size: once
length: 16
V: TRBV27
D: TRBD2
CDR3: CASSLLGLAGDNEQFF
DNA: TGTGCCAGCAGTTTATTAGGGCTAGCGGGAGACAATGAGCAGTTCTTC

J: TRBJ2-3
size: .
length: 14
V: TRBV28
D: TRBD2
CDR3: CASSAGGLEDTQYF
DNA: TGTGCCAGCAGTGCGGGAGGGCTTGAAGATACGCAGTATTTT

J: TRBJ1-5
size: .
length: 16
V: TRBV6-1
D: .
CDR3: CASSDRGQLLGQPQHF
DNA: TGTGCCAGCAGTGATCGGGGACAACTTTTAGGGCAGCCCCAGCATTTT

J: TRBJ1-4
size: .
length: 15
V: TRBV10-3
D: TRBD1
CDR3: CAISGRQGSNEKLFF
DNA: TGTGCCATCAGTGGACGACAGGGTTCGAATGAAAAACTGTTTTTT

J: TRBJ2-7
size: .
length: 13
V: TRBV7-2
D: .
CDR3: CASSFSDLSEQYF
DNA: TGTGCCAGCAGCTTTAGCGACCTTTCCGAGCAGTACTTC

J: TRBJ2-3
size: .
length: 12
V: TRBV29-1
D: .
CDR3: CSVVIGTDTQYF
DNA: TGCAGCGTGGTCATAGGCACAGATACGCAGTATTTT